One and the same sample provided the 22 T cell receptor beta chains below, sequenced in a study of T cell repertoires in cytomegalovirus infection. Each CDR3 protein gets one entry after TCRdb re-called the reads with MiXCR. The sample lists about 100,000 distinct CDR3 sequences; 23% were seen once. The sequencing sample was made of CD8+ T cells from PBMCs. These receptors all come from a human donor in good health (CMV status not recorded). Some clones in this sample may be carry-over from other donors' samples.

This clonotype came up many times. This chain joins TRBV28 and TRBJ2-2; D uncertain. CDR3 size: 11 residues. Germline V CDR1 and CDR2: MDHEN, SYDVKM. V lost 5 bases and J lost 6, with 4 bases in between. The CDR3 protein is CASSPAGELFF. The CDR3 DNA reads as TGTGCCAGCAGTCCAGCCGGGGAGCTGTTTTTT.

This clonotype has at least ten counts. This chain connects TRBV7-8 to TRBJ2-3, with no clear D. V lost 6 bases to trimming and J lost 1 base, with 8 bases between them. This CDR3 comprises 13 residues. Per the germline V gene, CDR1 is SGHVS and CDR2 is FQNEAQ. The CDR3 DNA sequence: TGTGCCAGCAGTCGGACCCGCACAGATACGCAGTATTTT. Translating it yields CASSRTRTDTQYF.

This clonotype was observed a single time. The chain joins TRBV20-1 to TRBJ2-3; possibly TRBD2 for D (6 bases). V was cut by 0 bases and J by 2 bases, with 15 bases left in between. Germline CDR1 DFQATT, CDR2 SNEGSKA (reference sequence). This CDR3 spans 16 amino acids. The CDR3 reads CSARDGGLPNTDTQYF. CDR3 bases: TGCAGTGCTAGAGATGGGGGACTCCCCAACACAGATACGCAGTATTTT.

The chain recombines TRBV7-9 with TRBJ2-3; D ambiguous. In germline, CDR1 is SEHNR, CDR2 FQNEAQ (reference sequence). The CDR3 sequence is 12 residues long. Trimming shortened V by 5 bases and J by 5 bases, and 8 bases separated the two germline ends. This chain's CDR3 is CASSRGVDTQYF. CDR3 DNA sequence: TGTGCCAGCAGCAGAGGAGTAGATACGCAGTATTTT. The full variable domain, rest sourced from reference TRBV7-9 and TRBJ2-3, is DTGVSQNPRHKITKRGQNVTFRCDPISEHNRLYWYRQTLGQGPEFLTYFQNEAQLEKSRLLSDRFSAERPKGSFSTLEIQRTEQGDSAMYLCASSRGVDTQYFGPGTRLTVL.

V is TRBV2 and J is TRBJ2-7; 9 nucleotides line up with TRBD2. The germline CDR1 and CDR2 sequences are SNHLY and FYNNEI. The CDR3 covers 14 residues. With V trimmed by 8 bases and J by 0 bases, 5 bases remained unmatched. The CDR3 DNA reads as TGTGCCAGCCTTACTAGCGGGCCCTCCTACGAGCAGTACTTC. Translation: CASLTSGPSYEQYF.

V is TRBV11-2 and J is TRBJ1-1; the D gene is possibly TRBD1 (5 bases). This CDR3 has 16 residues. Trimming shortened V by 0 bases and J by 5 bases, and 16 bases separated the two germline ends. From germline, CDR1 is SGHAT and CDR2 FQNNGV. This CDR3 reads CASSLEAGMVRTEAFF. CDR3 sequence (DNA): TGTGCCAGCAGCTTAGAGGCAGGGATGGTGCGGACTGAAGCTTTCTTT. The variable domain in full, completed from reference TRBV11-2 and TRBJ1-1, reads EAGVAQSPRYKIIEKRQSVAFWCNPISGHATLYWYQQILGQGPKLLIQFQNNGVVDDSQLPKDRFSAERLKGVDSTLKIQPAKLEDSAVYLCASSLEAGMVRTEAFFGQGTRLTVV.

The CDR3: CASSLRQGVEGDTQYF. CDR3 DNA sequence: TGTGCCAGCAGTTTACGGCAGGGGGTGGAAGGAGATACGCAGTATTTT. The V gene is TRBV27, the J gene TRBJ2-3; 7 nucleotides line up with TRBD1. CDR3 size: 16 residues. From germline, CDR1 is MNHEY and CDR2 SMNVEV (reference sequence). After removal of 2 bases from V and 5 bases from J, the junction contained 10 bases not matched to a gene.

This clonotype was counted between two and nine times. This chain connects TRBV5-1 to TRBJ1-1; maybe TRBD1 (5 bases). Per germline, CDR1 SGHRS and CDR2 YFSETQ. The V end lost 4 bases, the J end lost 2 bases, and 9 bases lay between the germline ends. The CDR3 has 13 amino acids. The CDR3 DNA reads TGCGCCAGCAGCCTGGACATCAACACTGAAGCTTTCTTT. This codes for CASSLDINTEAFF.

This clonotype was recorded at least ten times. This chain links TRBV7-2 with TRBJ2-7, with 7 bases fitting TRBD1. This CDR3 has 13 residues. V lost 5 bases to trimming and J lost 7 bases; unmatched junction nucleotides: 8. The V gene's germline CDR1 is SGHTA and CDR2 FQGNSA. The DNA for the CDR3 is TGTGCCAGCAGCGGTGGGACAGCTTGGGAGCAGTACTTC. Translation: CASSGGTAWEQYF.

The table lists this clonotype with many counts. The J gene is TRBJ2-6, the V gene TRBV6-5, with D hard to call. This CDR3 has 15 amino acids. Looked up from germline, CDR1 is MNHEY and CDR2 is SVGAGI. V lost 2 bases and J 2 bases, leaving 7 bases between the germline ends. DNA for the CDR3: TGTGCCAGCAGTTACCGAGTCCCTGGGGCCAACGTCCTGACTTTC. This encodes CASSYRVPGANVLTF.

This clonotype has just a few counts. The chain couples TRBV6-6 to TRBJ1-1; D is unclear. V was pared by 5 bases and J by 4 bases, with 17 bases between. The CDR3 totals 15 residues. CDR1 is MNHNY and CDR2 is SVGAGI in the germline V gene (reference sequence). CDR3 in DNA: TGTGCCAGCAGTCCCAACATACAAATCACCACTGAAGCTTTCTTT. Translation gives CASSPNIQITTEAFF.

This clonotype came up many times. The V call is TRBV7-8, the J call TRBJ1-1; D is perhaps TRBD1 (6 bases). The V end lost 5 bases, the J end lost 1 base, and 14 bases lay between the germline ends. CDR3 length: 15 amino acids. Germline V gene lookup returns CDR1 SGHVS and CDR2 FQNEAQ. The CDR3 is CASSPWTDRNTEAFF. The CDR3 coding sequence is TGTGCCAGCAGCCCATGGACAGACCGGAACACTGAAGCTTTCTTT. The whole variable domain, remainder taken from reference TRBV7-8 and TRBJ1-1, is GAGVSQSPRYKVAKRGQDVALRCDPISGHVSLFWYQQALGQGPEFLTYFQNEAQLDKSGLPSDRFFAERPEGSVSTLKIQRTQQEDSAVYLCASSPWTDRNTEAFFGQGTRLTVV.

This clonotype occurred a few times. The chain joins TRBV10-2 to TRBJ2-7; 7 bases are a match to TRBD1. The CDR3 totals 13 residues. Germline V gene lookup returns CDR1 WSHSY and CDR2 SAAADI. V lost 4 bases to trimming and J lost 2 bases; unmatched junction nucleotides: 2. CDR3 nucleotides: TGCGCCAGCAGTGTCGGACAGGCCTACGAGCAGTACTTC. The encoded protein is CASSVGQAYEQYF.

This clonotype occurred a few times. The CDR3 bases are TGTGCCACCAGCGACAGTGACAATCAGCCCCAGCATTTT. It encodes CATSDSDNQPQHF. This chain links TRBV15 with TRBJ1-5, with D tentatively TRBD1 (5 bases). V was cut by 5 bases and J by 3 bases, with 8 bases left in between. CDR1 and CDR2 from the germline V gene are LNHNV and YYDKDF (reference sequence). The CDR3 length is 13 residues.

V gene TRBV4-1 combines with J gene TRBJ1-4; D is uncertain. This CDR3 has 16 residues. V dropped 0 bases and J dropped 6 bases, with 14 bases sitting between them. CDR1 is MGHRA, CDR2 YSYEKL, per germline. CDR3 residues: CASSQEQEGFDEKLFF. The CDR3 region has the DNA TGCGCCAGCAGCCAAGAGCAAGAAGGGTTTGATGAAAAACTGTTTTTT.

The chain uses TRBV18 and TRBJ1-1; D unclear. Germline V gene sequence: CDR1 KGHSH, CDR2 LQKENI. The V and J ends lost 5 bases and 1 base respectively, with 5 bases between them. The CDR3 spans 12 residues. CDR3 amino acids: CASSAQNTEAFF. For the CDR3, the DNA is TGTGCCAGCTCAGCCCAGAACACTGAAGCTTTCTTT.

This clonotype was seen at least ten times. The J gene is TRBJ2-5, the V gene TRBV11-2; unclear D gene. Deletions cut 5 bases from V and 1 base from J, with 11 bases between. The CDR3 consists of 14 residues. Germline values: CDR1 SGHAT, CDR2 FQNNGV. CDR3 sequence reads: CASSITGSQETQYF. CDR3 DNA sequence: TGTGCCAGCAGCATCACCGGATCCCAAGAGACCCAGTACTTC.

This chain uses TRBV18 with TRBJ1-6; D might be TRBD1 (5 bases). The CDR3 runs to 16 residues. V gave up 2 bases and J gave up 7 bases, with 15 bases separating them. CDR1 is KGHSH, CDR2 LQKENI, per germline. CDR3 residues: CASSPVRAAANSPLHF. In DNA, the CDR3 is TGTGCCAGCTCACCAGTCAGGGCCGCGGCAAATTCACCCCTCCACTTT. Full variable domain (rest looked up from reference TRBV18 and TRBJ1-6): NAGVMQNPRHLVRRRGQEARLRCSPMKGHSHVYWYRQLPEEGLKFMVYLQKENIIDESGMPKERFSAEFPKEGPSILRIQQVVRGDSAAYFCASSPVRAAANSPLHFGNGTRLTVT.

This clonotype was detected many times. J is TRBJ2-1 and V is TRBV7-2, with 9 bases matching TRBD2. CDR3 size: 16 residues. The germline CDR1 and CDR2 sequences are SGHTA and FQGNSA. V trimming: 4 bases; J trimming: 7 bases; junction bases outside the gene matches: 11. The CDR3 nucleotides are TGTGCCAGCAGCTATAGCGGGGGAGCCGTTGGAAATGAGCAGTTCTTC. It is translated as CASSYSGGAVGNEQFF. Variable domain in full (rest from reference TRBV7-2 and TRBJ2-1): GAGVSQSPSNKVTEKGKDVELRCDPISGHTALYWYRQSLGQGLEFLIYFQGNSAPDKSGLPSDRFSAERTGGSVSTLTIQRTQQEDSAVYLCASSYSGGAVGNEQFFGPGTRLTVL.

This clonotype has more than one count but fewer than ten. V usage is TRBV4-3 and J usage is TRBJ1-4; D unclear. The CDR3 contains 15 residues. Germline values: CDR1 LGHNA, CDR2 YSLEER. Trimming removed 3 bases from V and 6 bases from J, with 14 bases in between. CDR3 bases: TGCGCCAGCAGCCAGGAGTCGGCCGGCGATGAAAAACTGTTTTTT. Translated, it gives CASSQESAGDEKLFF.

This clonotype was seen a few times. The rearrangement uses TRBV7-9 and TRBJ1-1; perhaps TRBD1 as D (6 bases). CDR1 is SEHNR, CDR2 FQNEAQ, per germline (reference sequence). V lost 5 bases and J 6 bases, leaving 10 bases between the germline ends. The CDR3 loop spans 12 amino acids. The CDR3 DNA follows: TGTGCCAGCAGCAACAGGGCCGCTGAAGCTTTCTTT. The encoded protein is CASSNRAAEAFF.

This clonotype was seen more than once but under ten times. The chain joins TRBV3-1 to TRBJ2-5; either TRBD1 or TRBD2 may fit D (5 bases each). V lost 1 base and J lost 7, with 22 bases in between. CDR1 and CDR2 from the germline V gene are LGHDT and YNNKEL (reference sequence). CDR3 length: 17 residues. The CDR3 loop is CASSQARGAGNVRTQYF. In DNA, the CDR3 is TGTGCCAGCAGCCAAGCCCGAGGGGCAGGGAACGTAAGGACCCAGTACTTC.